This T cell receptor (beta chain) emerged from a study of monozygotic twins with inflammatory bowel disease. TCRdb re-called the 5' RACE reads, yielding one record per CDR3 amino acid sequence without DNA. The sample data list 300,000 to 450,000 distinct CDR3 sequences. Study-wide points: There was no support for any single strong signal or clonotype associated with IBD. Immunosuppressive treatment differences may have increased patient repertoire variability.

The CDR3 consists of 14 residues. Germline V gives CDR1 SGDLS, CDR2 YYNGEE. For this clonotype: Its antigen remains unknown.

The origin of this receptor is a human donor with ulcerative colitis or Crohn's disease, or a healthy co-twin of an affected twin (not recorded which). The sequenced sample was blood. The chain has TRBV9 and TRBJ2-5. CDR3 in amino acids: CASSVASNQETQYF.